This T cell receptor (beta chain) was profiled in a study of blood T cells in healthy people across ages. On this clonotype itself: The target antigen is unknown.

A J-beta primer mix and a sample-barcoded 5' primer were used in a second PCR of roughly 7 to 12 cycles. MiXCR, run by TCRdb on the 5' RACE reads, gives a single entry per CDR3 protein. The top ten hold roughly 8.2% of the sample, which has fewer than 1.5 million distinct CDR3 sequences, around 39% seen once. The length of the CDR3 is 17 residues. Germline V gene sequence: CDR1 KGHSH, CDR2 LQKENI. The trim removed 0 bases at V and 11 bases at J, leaving 14 bases unmatched. General study results and limits: Observed TCR beta diversity per million T cells went down as age went up. This fall followed a roughly linear course with age.

Material: blood. The V gene is TRBV18, the J gene TRBJ2-1; 9 positions match TRBD1. The TCR originated in a woman aged 18-29 years in good health. CDR3 DNA sequence: TGTGCCAGCTCACCACCAGGGGTTCGTGGGGACAGGGAACAGCAGTTCTTC. The encoded protein is CASSPPGVRGDREQQFF.